Presented here are 16 T cell receptor beta chains from one specimen sequenced in a study of shared clonotypes between healthy human individuals. Sequenced by immunoSEQ multiplex PCR; TCRdb stores in-frame clones only, minus some. The sample holds 600,000 to 750,000 clones, approximately 79% seen once. Sequencing input: memory CD4+ T cells sorted from blood. Subset reported: CD45RA-negative fraction. The receptors originated from a woman aged 25 to 39 in good health.

The gene calls are TRBV27 and TRBJ2-7; D unresolved. Trimming stripped 4 bases from V and 3 bases from J, with 10 bases between. CDR3 size: 13 residues. CDR1 is MNHEY and CDR2 is SMNVEV in the germline V gene (reference sequence). In DNA, the CDR3 is TGTGCCAGCAGTTCCTCGAATCACTACGAGCAGTACTTC. Translating it yields CASSSSNHYEQYF.

The table lists this clone with a count of one. This chain links TRBV29-1 with TRBJ2-1, with TRBD1 as a possible D gene (6 bases). Between the trimmed V and J ends, which lost 8 bases and 2 bases, there was a span of 16 bases. The CDR3 runs 14 residues. Germline CDR1 is SQVTM and CDR2 is ANQGSEA. The CDR3 is CSSYHGQPYNEQFF. The CDR3 DNA reads as TGCAGCTCTTACCACGGACAGCCCTACAATGAGCAGTTCTTC.

To note about this clone: A single base is all that separates this from a far larger clone, so a read error is likely. This chain uses TRBV4-2 with TRBJ2-5; D not certain. CDR1 and CDR2 (germline): LGHNA, YNFKEQ. The germline V and J ends were trimmed by 2 bases and 4 bases, with 11 bases remaining between them. This CDR3 is built from 14 residues. The CDR3 nucleotides are TGTGCCAGCAGCCAACAGGAGATGGGAGAGACCCAGTACTTC. Translation: CASSQQEMGETQYF.

The genes are TRBV28 and TRBJ2-4, with 11 nucleotides matching TRBD2. The CDR3 loop spans 17 amino acids. J gave up 4 bases and V 5 bases, and 10 bases lay outside the gene matches. Germline-derived CDR1 and CDR2 are MDHEN and SYDVKM. The DNA for the CDR3 is TGTGCCAGCAGTAAACCGGGACTAGCGGTGAGAAAAAACATTCAGTACTTC. Amino acid sequence: CASSKPGLAVRKNIQYF.

This sequence joins TRBV5-1 and TRBJ2-3, with unresolved D. The CDR3 is made up of 12 amino acids. With 5 bases removed from V and 3 bases from J, the gap between germline ends came to 7 bases. Germline V gene lookup returns CDR1 SGHRS and CDR2 YFSETQ. CDR3 loop: CASRLGTDTQYF. The DNA of the CDR3 is TGCGCCAGCAGGCTAGGAACAGATACGCAGTATTTT.

In this sample, this clone turned up once. The chain couples TRBV11-2 to TRBJ2-7; weak D call: TRBD1 (5 bases). V lost 5 bases and J lost 5, with 16 bases in between. This CDR3 contains 14 residues. In germline, CDR1 is SGHAT, CDR2 FQNNGV. CDR3 sequence reads: CASSLGSRVNEQYF. The CDR3 region has the DNA TGTGCCAGCAGCCTAGGGTCCAGGGTTAACGAGCAGTACTTC.

A remark on this clone: Different DNA sequences within this sample yield the same CDR3. The chain uses TRBV15 and TRBJ1-1; a weak D match, TRBD1 (5 bases). The length of the CDR3 is 14 residues. In germline, CDR1 is LNHNV, CDR2 YYDKDF (reference sequence). The V end lost 3 bases, the J end lost 0 bases, and 8 bases lay between the germline ends. The CDR3 DNA sequence: TGTGCCACCAGCAGTGGGACGGTGAACACTGAAGCTTTCTTT. Amino acid sequence: CATSSGTVNTEAFF.

The CDR3 protein is CASSLLWEGRYEQYF. Here the CDR3 DNA reads TGTGCCAGCAGCCTCTTGTGGGAGGGCCGCTACGAGCAGTACTTC. This chain uses TRBV2 with TRBJ2-7; 7 bases align to TRBD2. Germline values: CDR1 SNHLY, CDR2 FYNNEI. Unmatched junction bases numbered 11, after V lost 6 bases and J lost 3 bases. This CDR3 is built from 15 residues.

Ten or more counts support this clone. The rearrangement links TRBV7-8 to TRBJ2-4; D remains ambiguous. The germline V gene encodes CDR1 SGHVS and CDR2 FQNEAQ. This CDR3 contains 17 residues. The V gene lost 1 base and the J gene lost 3 bases, with 16 bases spanning the gap. The CDR3: CASSLGPGSSVKNIQYF. The CDR3 coding sequence is TGTGCCAGCAGCTTAGGCCCAGGCTCATCTGTCAAAAACATTCAGTACTTC.

This chain connects TRBV2 to TRBJ2-1; D is perhaps TRBD2 (5 bases). Germline CDR1 and CDR2: SNHLY and FYNNEI. The V end lost 6 bases, the J end lost 1 base, and 19 bases lay between the germline ends. This CDR3 comprises 17 residues. Here the CDR3 DNA reads TGTGCCAGCAGAAAGCATGGGGTTGGGAGTTCCTACAATGAGCAGTTCTTC. Translated, it gives CASRKHGVGSSYNEQFF.

The chain is built from TRBV28 and TRBJ2-4; D possibly matches TRBD1 or TRBD2 (5 bases each). Germline assignment: CDR1 MDHEN and CDR2 SYDVKM. This CDR3 is built from 11 residues. V lost 6 bases, J lost 13 bases, and 13 bases lay in between. CDR3 loop: CASSRPGPQYF. CDR3 nucleotide sequence: TGTGCCAGCAGCCGACCGGGACCGCAGTACTTC.

J is TRBJ2-7 and V is TRBV5-1, with 7 nucleotides matching TRBD1. CDR3 length: 14 residues. V was clipped by 4 bases and J by 4 bases; unmatched bases: 8. The germline gives CDR1 SGHRS, CDR2 YFSETQ. CDR3 residues: CASSPHWDSYEQYF. CDR3 coding DNA: TGCGCCAGCAGCCCCCACTGGGACAGTTACGAGCAGTACTTC.

The chain is built from TRBV6-4 and TRBJ2-7; 7 nucleotides line up with TRBD2. V gave up 6 bases and J gave up 2 bases; unmatched junction bases: 4. The CDR3 length is 13 residues. CDR1 and CDR2 (germline): MRHNA, SNTAGT. The CDR3 DNA reads TGTGCCAGCAGAGGGACTACCGCCTACGAGCAGTACTTC. It is translated as CASRGTTAYEQYF.

The chain links TRBV6-6 to TRBJ1-1, with a possible D match to TRBD1 (5 bases). The CDR3 is 15 residues long. The germline V and J ends were trimmed by 2 bases and 0 bases, with 10 bases remaining between them. The V gene's germline CDR1 is MNHNY and CDR2 SVGAGI (reference sequence). Written as DNA, the CDR3 is TGTGCCAGCAGTTACGGATCGGGGGTGAACACTGAAGCTTTCTTT. Its protein product is CASSYGSGVNTEAFF.

V and J are TRBV6-5 and TRBJ2-7; TRBD2 matches at 9 bases. The length of the CDR3 is 15 residues. With 7 bases clipped from V and 0 bases from J, the junction kept 7 bases outside the gene matches. In germline, CDR1 is MNHEY, CDR2 SVGAGI. CDR3 nucleotides: TGTGCCAGCAAAGACGGTAGCGGGAGCTCCTACGAGCAGTACTTC. It specifies CASKDGSGSSYEQYF.

This rearrangement joins TRBV2 to TRBJ2-7, with 8 bases aligning to TRBD2. Trimming at V came to 4 bases and at J to 3 bases, leaving 5 bases not matched to a gene. The CDR3 has 14 residues. Germline CDR1 is SNHLY and CDR2 is FYNNEI. The CDR3 sequence: CASSVGAGGYEQYF. The CDR3 bases are TGTGCCAGCAGTGTGGGCGCGGGAGGCTACGAGCAGTACTTC.